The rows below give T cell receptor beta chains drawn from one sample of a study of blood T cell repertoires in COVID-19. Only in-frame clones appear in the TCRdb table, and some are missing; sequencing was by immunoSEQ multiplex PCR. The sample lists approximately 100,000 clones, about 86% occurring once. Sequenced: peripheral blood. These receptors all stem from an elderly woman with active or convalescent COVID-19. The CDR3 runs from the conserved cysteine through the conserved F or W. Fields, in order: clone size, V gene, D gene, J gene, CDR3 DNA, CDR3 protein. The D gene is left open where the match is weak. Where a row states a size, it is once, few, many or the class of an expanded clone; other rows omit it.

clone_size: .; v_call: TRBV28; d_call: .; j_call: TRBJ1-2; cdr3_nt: TGTGCCAGCAGTTTTTACAGGGACTATGGCTACACCTTC; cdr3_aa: CASSFYRDYGYTF
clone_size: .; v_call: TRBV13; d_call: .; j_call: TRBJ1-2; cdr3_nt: TGTGCCAGCAGCTTTGCTCGGGGGCGGGGGAATTATGGCTACACCTTC; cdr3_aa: CASSFARGRGNYGYTF
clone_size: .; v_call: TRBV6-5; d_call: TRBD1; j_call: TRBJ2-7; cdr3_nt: TGTGCCAGCACCACCCGGACAGGGATGTACGAGCAGTACTTC; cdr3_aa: CASTTRTGMYEQYF
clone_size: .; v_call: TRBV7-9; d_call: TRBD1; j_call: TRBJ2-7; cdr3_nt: TGTGCCAGCAGCTTATCGGGACAGGGGAGGGGACAGACCTACGAGCAGTACTTC; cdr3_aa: CASSLSGQGRGQTYEQYF
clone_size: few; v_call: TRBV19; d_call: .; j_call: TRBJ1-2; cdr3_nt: TGTGCCAGTAGTATAAACAGGGTAGAAGGCTACACCTTC; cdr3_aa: CASSINRVEGYTF
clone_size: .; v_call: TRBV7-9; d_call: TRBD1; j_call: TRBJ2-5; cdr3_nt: TGTGCCAGCAGCCACCCCGGGACAGGGATGGAGACCCAGTACTTC; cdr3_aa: CASSHPGTGMETQYF
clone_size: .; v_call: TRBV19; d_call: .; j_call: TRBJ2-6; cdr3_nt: TGTGCCACCACAGCCTTAGACTCTGGGGCCAACGTCCTGACTTTC; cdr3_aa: CATTALDSGANVLTF
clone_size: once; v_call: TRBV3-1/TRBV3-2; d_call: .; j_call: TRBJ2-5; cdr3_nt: TGTGCCAGCAGCCAAGCTACAGTCCTCCAAGAGACCCAGTACTTC; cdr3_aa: CASSQATVLQETQYF
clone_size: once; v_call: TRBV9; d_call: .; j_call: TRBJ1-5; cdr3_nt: TGTGCCAGCAGCGTAGACAGTAGCAATCAGCCCCAGCATTTT; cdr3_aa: CASSVDSSNQPQHF
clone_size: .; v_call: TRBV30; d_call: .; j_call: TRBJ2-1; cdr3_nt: TGTGCCTGGAGTTTCAGGGGCGTCTCCTACAATGAGCAGTTCTTC; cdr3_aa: CAWSFRGVSYNEQFF
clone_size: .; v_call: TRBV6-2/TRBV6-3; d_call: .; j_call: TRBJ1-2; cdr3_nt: TGTGCCAGCACCCCTATGGCGGGGGTCGGCTACACCTTC; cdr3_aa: CASTPMAGVGYTF
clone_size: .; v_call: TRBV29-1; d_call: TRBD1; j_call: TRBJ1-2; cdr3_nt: TGCAGCGTTGGACCTCGACAGGGATGGAACTATGGCTACACCTTC; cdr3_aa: CSVGPRQGWNYGYTF
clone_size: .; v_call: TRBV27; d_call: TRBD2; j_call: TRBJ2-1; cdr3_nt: TGTGCCAGCAGTTTACTCCTAGCGGGAGGGCCTAACAATGAGCAGTTCTTC; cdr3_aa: CASSLLLAGGPNNEQFF
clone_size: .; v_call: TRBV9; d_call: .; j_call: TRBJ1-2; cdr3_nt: TGTGCCAGCAGCGTAGACGCCAGTAACTATGGCTACACCTTC; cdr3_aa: CASSVDASNYGYTF
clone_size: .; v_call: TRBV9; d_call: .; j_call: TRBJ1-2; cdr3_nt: TGTGCCAGCAGCGTAGATCGGTCCGGGGGTGGCTACACCTTC; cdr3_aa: CASSVDRSGGGYTF
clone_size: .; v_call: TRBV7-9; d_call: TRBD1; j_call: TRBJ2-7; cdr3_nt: TGTGCCAGCAGCTTAGTAGGACAGGGCTACGAGCAGTACTTC; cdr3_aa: CASSLVGQGYEQYF
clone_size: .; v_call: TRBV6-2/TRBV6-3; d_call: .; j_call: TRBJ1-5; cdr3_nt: TGTGCCAGCAGCCCCGACAGGTATCAGCCCCAGCATTTT; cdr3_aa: CASSPDRYQPQHF
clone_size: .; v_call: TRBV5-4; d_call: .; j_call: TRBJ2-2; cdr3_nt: TGTGCCAGCAGCTTCCGCGTGAACACCGGGGAGCTGTTTTTT; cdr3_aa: CASSFRVNTGELFF
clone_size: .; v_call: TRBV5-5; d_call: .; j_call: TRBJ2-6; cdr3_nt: TGTGCCAGCAGCGGTATACTATCTGGGGCCAACGTCCTGACTTTC; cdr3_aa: CASSGILSGANVLTF
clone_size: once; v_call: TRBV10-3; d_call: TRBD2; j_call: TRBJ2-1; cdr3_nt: TGTGCCATCAGTTCCGGGACTAGCGGGGGGCTAAGCTCCTACAATGAGCAGTTCTTC; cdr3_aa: CAISSGTSGGLSSYNEQFF
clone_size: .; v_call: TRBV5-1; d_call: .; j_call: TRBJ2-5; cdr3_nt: TGCGCCAGCAGCTTGGGACAGACACAAGAGACCCAGTACTTC; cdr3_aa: CASSLGQTQETQYF
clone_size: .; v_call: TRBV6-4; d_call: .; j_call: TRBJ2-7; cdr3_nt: TGTGCCAGCAGTGCCGAGCCCGGGAGCTCCTACGAGCAGTACTTC; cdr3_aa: CASSAEPGSSYEQYF